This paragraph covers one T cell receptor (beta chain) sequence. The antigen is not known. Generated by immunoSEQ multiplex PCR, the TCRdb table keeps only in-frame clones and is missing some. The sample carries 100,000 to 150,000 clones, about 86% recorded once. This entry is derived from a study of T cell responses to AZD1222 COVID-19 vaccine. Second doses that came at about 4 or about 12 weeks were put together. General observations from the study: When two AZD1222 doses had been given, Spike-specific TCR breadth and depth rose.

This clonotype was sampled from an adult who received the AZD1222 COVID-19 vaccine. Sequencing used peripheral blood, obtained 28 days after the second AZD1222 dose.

The CDR3 reads CASSQDRGQRGYTF. DNA for the CDR3: TGCGCCAGCAGCCAAGATCGGGGTCAACGCGGCTACACCTTC. This chain joins TRBV4-1 and TRBJ1-2; D is ambiguous. Germline assignment: CDR1 MGHRA and CDR2 YSYEKL. CDR3 length: 14 amino acids. V lost 0 bases and J lost 8, with 13 bases in between.